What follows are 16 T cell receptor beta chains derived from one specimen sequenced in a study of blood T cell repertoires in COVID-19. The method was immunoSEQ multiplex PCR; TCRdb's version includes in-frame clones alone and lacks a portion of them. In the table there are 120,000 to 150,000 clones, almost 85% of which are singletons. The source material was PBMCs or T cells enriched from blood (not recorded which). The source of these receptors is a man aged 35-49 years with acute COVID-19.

The CDR3 reads CAWRRGGRLFF. The CDR3 nucleotides are TGTGCCTGGAGGCGTGGGGGGAGGCTGTTTTTT. The chain carries TRBV30 and TRBJ1-4, with a possible D match to TRBD1 (5 bases). Trimming removed 3 bases from V and 14 bases from J, with 13 bases in between. CDR3 size: 11 residues. Germline V gene sequence: CDR1 GTSNPN, CDR2 SVGIG (reference sequence).

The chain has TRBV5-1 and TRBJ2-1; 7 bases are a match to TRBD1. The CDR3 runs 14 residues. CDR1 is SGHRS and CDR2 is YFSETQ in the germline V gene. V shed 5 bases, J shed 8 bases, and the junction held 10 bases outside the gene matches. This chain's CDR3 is CASSLTDRDDEQFF. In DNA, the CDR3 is TGCGCCAGCAGTTTAACCGACAGGGACGATGAGCAGTTCTTC.

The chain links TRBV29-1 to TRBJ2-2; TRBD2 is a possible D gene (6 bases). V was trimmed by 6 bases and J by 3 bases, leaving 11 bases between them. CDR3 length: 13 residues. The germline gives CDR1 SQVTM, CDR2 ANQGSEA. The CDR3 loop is CSVGTVYTGELFF. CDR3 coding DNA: TGCAGCGTCGGGACTGTTTACACCGGGGAGCTGTTTTTT.

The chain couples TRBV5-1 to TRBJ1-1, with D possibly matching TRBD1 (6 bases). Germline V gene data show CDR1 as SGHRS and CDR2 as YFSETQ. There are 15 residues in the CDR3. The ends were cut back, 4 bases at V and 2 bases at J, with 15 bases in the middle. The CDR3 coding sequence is TGCGCCAGCAGCCGCGGACAGCCTGAAAACACTGAAGCTTTCTTT. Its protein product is CASSRGQPENTEAFF. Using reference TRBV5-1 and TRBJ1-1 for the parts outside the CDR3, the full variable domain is KAGVTQTPRYLIKTRGQQVTLSCSPISGHRSVSWYQQTPGQGLQFLFEYFSETQRNKGNFPGRFSGRQFSNSRSEMNVSTLELGDSALYLCASSRGQPENTEAFFGQGTRLTVV.

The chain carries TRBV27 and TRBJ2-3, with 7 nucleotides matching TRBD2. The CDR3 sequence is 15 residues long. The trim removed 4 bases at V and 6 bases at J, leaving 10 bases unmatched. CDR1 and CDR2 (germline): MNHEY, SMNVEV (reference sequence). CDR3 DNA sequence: TGTGCCAGCAGTTCTGAGCGGGGAGCCAAGGATACGCAGTATTTT. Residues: CASSSERGAKDTQYF.

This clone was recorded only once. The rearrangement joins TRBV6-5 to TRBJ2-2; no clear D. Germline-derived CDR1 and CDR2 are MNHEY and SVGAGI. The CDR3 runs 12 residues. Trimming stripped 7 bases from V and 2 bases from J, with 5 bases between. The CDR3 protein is CASTGNTGELFF. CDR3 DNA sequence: TGTGCCAGCACAGGAAACACCGGGGAGCTGTTTTTT.

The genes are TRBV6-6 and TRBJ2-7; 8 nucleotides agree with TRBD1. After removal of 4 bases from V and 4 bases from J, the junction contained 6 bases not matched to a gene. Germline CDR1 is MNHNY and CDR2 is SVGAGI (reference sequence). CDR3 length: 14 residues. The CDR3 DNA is TGTGCCAGCAGTTCAGGACAGGGTAGTTACGAGCAGTACTTC. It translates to CASSSGQGSYEQYF.

The DNA of the CDR3 is TGTGCCAGCAGTTTTGGGGGGGACAATCAGCCCCAGCATTTT. Protein sequence: CASSFGGDNQPQHF. The rearrangement uses TRBV28 and TRBJ1-5; D is perhaps TRBD1 (5 bases). V was shortened by 3 bases and J by 3 bases, with 9 bases between the two germline ends. This CDR3 has 14 residues. CDR1 and CDR2 (germline): MDHEN, SYDVKM.

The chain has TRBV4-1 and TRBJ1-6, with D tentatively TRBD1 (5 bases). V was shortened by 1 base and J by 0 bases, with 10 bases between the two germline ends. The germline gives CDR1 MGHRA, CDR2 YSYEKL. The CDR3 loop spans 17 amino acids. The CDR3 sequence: CASSQGGGSSYNSPLHF. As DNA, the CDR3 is TGCGCCAGCAGCCAAGGGGGGGGGAGCTCCTATAATTCACCCCTCCACTTT.

CDR3 coding DNA: TGTGCCAGTAGTATCCCCTACAGCTCTGGAAACACCATATATTTT. Protein: CASSIPYSSGNTIYF. The chain has TRBV19 and TRBJ1-3; D unclear. The CDR3 extends over 15 amino acids. CDR1 is LNHDA and CDR2 is SQIVND in the germline V gene (reference sequence). Between the trimmed V and J ends, which lost 3 bases and 0 bases, there was a span of 9 bases.

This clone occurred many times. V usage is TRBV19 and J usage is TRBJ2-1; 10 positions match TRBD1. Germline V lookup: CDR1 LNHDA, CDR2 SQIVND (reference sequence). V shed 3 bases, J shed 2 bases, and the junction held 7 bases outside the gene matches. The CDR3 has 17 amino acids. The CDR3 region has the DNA TGTGCCAGTAGTATGGGGAAGGGGACAGGGGCCTACAATGAGCAGTTCTTC. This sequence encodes CASSMGKGTGAYNEQFF.

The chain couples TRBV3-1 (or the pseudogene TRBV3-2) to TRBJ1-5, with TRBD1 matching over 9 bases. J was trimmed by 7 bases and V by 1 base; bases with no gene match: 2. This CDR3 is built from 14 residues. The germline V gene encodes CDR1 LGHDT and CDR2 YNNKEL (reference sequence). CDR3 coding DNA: TGTGCCAGCAGCCAAGGGACAGGGGAACAGCCCCAGCATTTT. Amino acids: CASSQGTGEQPQHF.

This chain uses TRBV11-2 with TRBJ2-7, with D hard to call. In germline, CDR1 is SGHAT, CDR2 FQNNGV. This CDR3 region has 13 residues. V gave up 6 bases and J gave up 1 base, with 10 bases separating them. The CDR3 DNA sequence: TGTGCCAGCAGTCGAGACACGTCCTACGAGCAGTACTTC. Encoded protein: CASSRDTSYEQYF.

CDR3 protein: CASSTPWAGTRLIVSKNIQYF. DNA for the CDR3: TGTGCCAGCAGTACTCCTTGGGCCGGGACAAGACTAATCGTCTCCAAAAACATTCAGTACTTC. This chain joins TRBV28 and TRBJ2-4; possible D gene TRBD1, 6 bases. This CDR3 comprises 21 residues. In germline, CDR1 is MDHEN, CDR2 SYDVKM. V was pared by 5 bases and J by 2 bases, with 31 bases between.

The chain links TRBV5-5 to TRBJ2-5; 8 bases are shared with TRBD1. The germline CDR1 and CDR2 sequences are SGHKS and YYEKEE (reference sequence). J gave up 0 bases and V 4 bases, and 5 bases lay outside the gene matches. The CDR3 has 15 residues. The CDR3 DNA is TGTGCCAGCAGCCGCACGACAGGGGACCAAGAGACCCAGTACTTC. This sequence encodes CASSRTTGDQETQYF.

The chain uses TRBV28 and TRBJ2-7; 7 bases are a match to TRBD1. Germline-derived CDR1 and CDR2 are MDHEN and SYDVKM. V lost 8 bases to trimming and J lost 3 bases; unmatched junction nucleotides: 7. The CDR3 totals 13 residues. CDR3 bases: TGTGCCAGCCTAGGGGGCAGGCTCTACGAGCAGTACTTC. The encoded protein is CASLGGRLYEQYF.